One and the same sample provided the 23 T cell receptor beta chains below, sequenced in a study of blood T cell repertoires in COVID-19. Libraries were prepared by immunoSEQ multiplex PCR; TCRdb keeps only in-frame clonotypes and omits some of them. The sample carries about 150,000 clones, around 91% recorded once. What was sequenced was peripheral blood. Every receptor here comes from a man younger than 35 with COVID-19, enrolled during active disease.

This chain links TRBV11-2 with TRBJ2-7, with 9 positions matching TRBD2. CDR1 and CDR2 from the germline V gene are SGHAT and FQNNGV. CDR3 length equals 15 residues. J gave up 3 bases and V 3 bases, and 6 bases lay outside the gene matches. The CDR3 bases are TGTGCCAGCAGCTTTAGCGGGAGTCCTTACTACGAGCAGTACTTC. Protein: CASSFSGSPYYEQYF.

The genes are TRBV6-5 and TRBJ1-6; the match to TRBD1 covers 7 bases. The V gene's germline CDR1 is MNHEY and CDR2 SVGAGI. The V segment lost 6 bases and the J segment 6 bases; nucleotides outside the gene matches: 8. The CDR3 totals 15 residues. The CDR3 DNA sequence: TGTGCCAGCAGCTACCGGGGACAGACTAATTCACCCCTCCACTTT. It is translated as CASSYRGQTNSPLHF.

The chain recombines TRBV28 with TRBJ2-2; TRBD1 agrees at 8 bases. This CDR3 is 15 amino acids long. V trimming: 4 bases; J trimming: 1 base; junction bases outside the gene matches: 2. Germline V gene data show CDR1 as MDHEN and CDR2 as SYDVKM. The CDR3 region has the DNA TGTGCCAGCAGTTCCGGGACAGGGAACACCGGGGAGCTGTTTTTT. This sequence encodes CASSSGTGNTGELFF.

The chain couples TRBV30 to TRBJ2-7; the D gene is possibly TRBD1 (6 bases). The CDR3 extends over 14 amino acids. Germline V lookup: CDR1 GTSNPN, CDR2 SVGIG (reference sequence). The germline V and J ends were trimmed by 1 base and 8 bases, with 18 bases remaining between them. This CDR3 reads CAWSEDTGLTQQYF. The CDR3 DNA follows: TGTGCCTGGAGTGAGGATACAGGGCTTACGCAGCAGTACTTC.

This chain joins TRBV3-1 (or the pseudogene TRBV3-2) and TRBJ2-1, with D possibly being TRBD2 (6 bases). Germline values: CDR1 LGHDT, CDR2 YNNKEL (reference sequence). V lost 0 bases and J lost 6, with 15 bases in between. The length of the CDR3 is 16 residues. DNA of the CDR3: TGTGCCAGCAGCCAAGAATTTAGCGGTGGGAGCAATGAGCAGTTCTTC. This codes for CASSQEFSGGSNEQFF.

V usage is TRBV5-6 and J usage is TRBJ1-1; D might be TRBD1 (6 bases). Trimming pared 0 bases from V and 6 bases from J, leaving 12 bases between. Germline V CDR1 and CDR2: SGHDT, YYEEEE. CDR3 length: 14 amino acids. The CDR3 reads CASSLGTGRPEAFF. The CDR3 nucleotides read TGTGCCAGCAGCTTGGGTACAGGGCGCCCTGAAGCTTTCTTT.

The chain has TRBV11-2 and TRBJ2-1; weak D call: TRBD2 (5 bases). Between the trimmed V and J ends, which lost 3 bases and 5 bases, there was a span of 11 bases. Germline CDR1 reads SGHAT; CDR2 reads FQNNGV. The length of the CDR3 is 14 residues. The CDR3: CASSFRPGDNEQFF. The CDR3 nucleotides are TGTGCCAGCAGCTTCCGACCCGGGGACAATGAGCAGTTCTTC.

This rearrangement joins TRBV10-2 to TRBJ2-6, with TRBD1 as a possible D gene (5 bases). Trimming left V 6 bases short and J 2 bases short, with 5 bases between. Per the germline V gene, CDR1 is WSHSY and CDR2 is SAAADI. CDR3 length: 13 amino acids. CDR3 sequence (DNA): TGCGCCAGCAGAGGGGCTGGGGCCAACGTCCTGACTTTC. Translation gives CASRGAGANVLTF.

This sequence joins TRBV19 and TRBJ1-2; D is perhaps TRBD1 (6 bases). The length of the CDR3 is 15 residues. CDR1 is LNHDA, CDR2 SQIVND, per germline (reference sequence). With 4 bases removed from V and 11 bases from J, the gap between germline ends came to 23 bases. Written as DNA, the CDR3 is TGTGCCAGTAGTACTGGACAGAAGGCTGTTCCAAGGTACACCTTC. Protein sequence: CASSTGQKAVPRYTF.

The rearrangement joins TRBV27 to TRBJ2-3; TRBD2 agrees at 8 bases. This CDR3 has 15 residues. J was trimmed by 1 base and V by 8 bases; bases with no gene match: 8. Germline loops: CDR1 MNHEY, CDR2 SMNVEV (reference sequence). For the CDR3, the DNA is TGTGCCAGCTGCCGTAGCGGGGCGGGCACAGATACGCAGTATTTT. Its protein is CASCRSGAGTDTQYF.

The chain is built from TRBV12-3 or TRBV12-4 and TRBJ1-3, with D unresolved. This CDR3 is built from 13 residues. Deletions cut 3 bases from V and 4 bases from J, with 7 bases between. CDR3 sequence reads: CASSFARGNTIYF. In nucleotides, the CDR3 is TGTGCCAGCAGTTTTGCGCGAGGAAACACCATATATTTT.

The rearrangement joins TRBV11-3 to TRBJ2-2; D is possibly TRBD1 (6 bases). Trimming removed 0 bases from V and 6 bases from J, with 11 bases in between. Germline loops: CDR1 SGHNT, CDR2 YENEEA. The CDR3 contains 15 residues. The DNA for the CDR3 is TGTGCCAGCAGCTTAGATCTCAGGGGACCCGGGGAGCTGTTTTTT. As protein: CASSLDLRGPGELFF.

The chain is built from TRBV27 and TRBJ2-2; 9 bases align to TRBD2. The CDR3 spans 15 residues. CDR1 is MNHEY, CDR2 SMNVEV, per germline (reference sequence). With 6 bases clipped from V and 4 bases from J, the junction kept 6 bases outside the gene matches. The DNA for the CDR3 is TGTGCCAGCAGGCTAGCGGGAATTGTCACCGGGGAGCTGTTTTTT. This encodes CASRLAGIVTGELFF.

The CDR3 DNA follows: TGTGCCTGGAGTGCTAGTATGGGAGCGGGAGGGCCACCTGAGCAGTTCTTC. Translation gives CAWSASMGAGGPPEQFF. V usage is TRBV30 and J usage is TRBJ2-1; 10 positions agree with TRBD2. The CDR3 is 17 residues long. The V gene's germline CDR1 is GTSNPN and CDR2 SVGIG (reference sequence). The V segment lost 1 base and the J segment 9 bases; nucleotides outside the gene matches: 15.

The chain has TRBV6-1 and TRBJ2-1; TRBD2 is a possible D gene (5 bases). CDR3 length: 15 amino acids. V lost 3 bases, J lost 2 bases, and 11 bases lay in between. Germline loops: CDR1 MNHNS, CDR2 SASEGT. The CDR3 protein is CASSDGLVAYNEQFF. DNA of the CDR3: TGTGCCAGCAGTGACGGACTTGTGGCCTACAATGAGCAGTTCTTC.

This chain connects TRBV7-6 to TRBJ2-5; TRBD2 is a possible D gene (6 bases). Germline assignment: CDR1 SGHVS and CDR2 FNYEAQ. V dropped 1 base and J dropped 2 bases, with 11 bases sitting between them. This CDR3 has 15 amino acids. CDR3 sequence: CASSLGGAGQETQYF. CDR3 bases: TGTGCCAGCAGCTTAGGCGGGGCGGGTCAAGAGACCCAGTACTTC.

This clone was seen a few times. The chain links TRBV27 to TRBJ2-7, with 8 bases matching TRBD2. Germline V gives CDR1 MNHEY, CDR2 SMNVEV (reference sequence). J lost 3 bases, V lost 5 bases, and 9 bases had no gene match. The CDR3 sequence is 15 residues long. The CDR3, as DNA: TGTGCCAGCAGTCCTCAGCGGGAGCGAATCTACGAGCAGTACTTC. Its protein product is CASSPQRERIYEQYF.

This chain uses TRBV30 with TRBJ2-3; weak D call: TRBD1 (5 bases). Trimming removed 5 bases from V and 1 base from J, with 10 bases in between. The CDR3 length is 13 residues. Germline lookup yields CDR1 GTSNPN and CDR2 SVGIG (reference sequence). In nucleotides, the CDR3 is TGTGCCTGGGACAGACGAGGCACAGATACGCAGTATTTT. Residues: CAWDRRGTDTQYF.

The chain couples TRBV13 to TRBJ2-2, with TRBD2 identical over 7 bases. CDR1 PRHDT and CDR2 FYEKMQ come from the germline V gene (reference sequence). This CDR3 has 13 residues. V dropped 5 bases and J dropped 8; count of bases not matched to a gene: 5. CDR3 nucleotides: TGTGCCAGCAGCGCCGGGAGGTCTGGGGAGCTGTTTTTT. This gives the protein CASSAGRSGELFF.

The V call is TRBV28, the J call TRBJ2-2; TRBD1 matches 11 bases. The CDR3 runs 14 residues. With V trimmed by 6 bases and J by 4 bases, 1 base remained unmatched. Germline CDR1 MDHEN, CDR2 SYDVKM. The CDR3: CASRGTGGTGELFF. Written as DNA, the CDR3 is TGTGCCAGCAGGGGGACAGGGGGCACCGGGGAGCTGTTTTTT.

The chain uses TRBV11-2 and TRBJ2-7; TRBD2 matches 7 bases. V was clipped by 1 base and J by 0 bases; unmatched bases: 6. Per germline, CDR1 SGHAT and CDR2 FQNNGV. The CDR3 is 16 amino acids. CDR3 sequence (DNA): TGTGCCAGCAGCTTAGCGGCTAGCGGCAGCTCCTACGAGCAGTACTTC. Its protein is CASSLAASGSSYEQYF. The full variable domain, with the rest looked up from reference TRBV11-2 and TRBJ2-7, is EAGVAQSPRYKIIEKRQSVAFWCNPISGHATLYWYQQILGQGPKLLIQFQNNGVVDDSQLPKDRFSAERLKGVDSTLKIQPAKLEDSAVYLCASSLAASGSSYEQYFGPGTRLTVT.

The gene calls are TRBV24-1 and TRBJ2-7, with D perhaps matching TRBD1 (6 bases). Per the germline V gene, CDR1 is KGHDR and CDR2 is SFDVKD. V lost 9 bases and J 2 bases, leaving 7 bases between the germline ends. The CDR3 is 11 amino acids. This chain's CDR3 is CATGTPYEQYF. In DNA form, the CDR3 reads TGTGCCACCGGGACACCCTACGAGCAGTACTTC.

The rearrangement links TRBV3-1 (or the pseudogene TRBV3-2) to TRBJ1-5; D possibly corresponds to TRBD1 (6 bases). V shed 2 bases and J shed 0 bases, with 17 bases lying between them. Germline-derived CDR1 and CDR2 are LGHDT and YNNKEL (reference sequence). CDR3 length equals 18 residues. The CDR3 loop is CASSQSGTSQYSNQPQHF. The CDR3 DNA reads as TGTGCCAGCAGCCAATCCGGGACATCGCAGTATAGCAATCAGCCCCAGCATTTT.